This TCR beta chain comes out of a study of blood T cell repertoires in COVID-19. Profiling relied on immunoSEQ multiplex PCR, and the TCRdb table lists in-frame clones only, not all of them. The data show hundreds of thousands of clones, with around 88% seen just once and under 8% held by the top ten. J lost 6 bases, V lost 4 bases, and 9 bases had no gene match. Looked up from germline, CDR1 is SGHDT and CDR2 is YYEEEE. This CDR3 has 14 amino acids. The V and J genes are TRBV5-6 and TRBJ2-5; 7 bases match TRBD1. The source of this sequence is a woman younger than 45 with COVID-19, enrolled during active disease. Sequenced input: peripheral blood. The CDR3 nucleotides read TGTGCCAGCAGCATGGGGCAGGGGGAGAAGACCCAGTACTTC. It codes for CASSMGQGEKTQYF.